This T cell receptor beta chain was captured by sequencing in a study of long-term antiretroviral therapy in people with HIV. Version v3.0 of the immunoSEQ assay ran at survey level. Assay used: immunoSEQ multiplex PCR; TCRdb lists only in-frame clones, some missing. The sample contains about 12,000 clones, roughly 79% of which appear only once. The germline V gene encodes CDR1 SGHTS and CDR2 YDEGEE. This CDR3 contains 15 residues. V lost 0 bases and J lost 4; bases outside the gene matches: 4. V gene TRBV5-8 combines with J gene TRBJ2-1; TRBD2 matches at 7 bases. This receptor was obtained from a woman aged 40-49 years with HIV. Sequencing used unsorted PBMCs, obtained 0.8 years before starting antiretroviral therapy. The CDR3 here is CASSLVSGLYNEQFF. DNA of the CDR3: TGTGCCAGCAGCTTGGTATCGGGACTATACAATGAGCAGTTCTTC.